These T cell receptor beta chains were read from a single sample in a study of tumor and adjacent non-tumor tissue in lung cancer. MiXCR, applied by TCRdb to the multiplex PCR reads, yields one record per CDR3 protein. The sample carries about 200,000 distinct CDR3 sequences, approximately 74% recorded once. Specimen: lung tumor tissue. These receptors originate from a man aged 55 to 70 with non-small cell lung cancer. Each CDR3 is given with its conserved first and last residue. The D gene is left open where the match is weak. Some rows mark clone size as missing; the rest say once, few, many or name a class of expanded clone.

d_call: TRBD1; j_call: TRBJ2-7; clone_size: once; v_call: TRBV6-5; cdr3_aa: CASSYGGTGHSLEQYF; cdr3_nt: TGTGCCAGCAGTTATGGGGGGACAGGTCACTCCTTGGAGCAGTACTTC
d_call: -; j_call: TRBJ2-1; clone_size: -; v_call: TRBV20-1; cdr3_aa: CSAASTYNEQFF; cdr3_nt: TGCAGTGCAGCGTCCACCTACAATGAGCAGTTCTTC
d_call: -; j_call: TRBJ2-7; clone_size: -; v_call: TRBV29-1; cdr3_aa: CSIEEETGSPTYEQCF; cdr3_nt: TGCAGCATTGAAGAGGAGACAGGTTCCCCTACGTACGAGCAGTGCTTC
d_call: -; j_call: TRBJ2-7; clone_size: -; v_call: TRBV4-1; cdr3_aa: CASSRRSLARGEQYF; cdr3_nt: TGCGCCAGCAGCCGACGATCTCTAGCACGGGGCGAGCAGTACTTC
d_call: -; j_call: TRBJ2-5; clone_size: -; v_call: TRBV29-1; cdr3_aa: CSVDWGAQETQYF; cdr3_nt: TGCAGCGTTGATTGGGGGGCTCAGGAGACCCAGTACTTC
d_call: -; j_call: TRBJ2-4; clone_size: medium-sized; v_call: TRBV4-1; cdr3_aa: CASSQDSNTIQYF; cdr3_nt: TGCGCCAGCAGCCAAGATAGTAACACTATTCAGTACTTC
d_call: -; j_call: TRBJ1-2; clone_size: many; v_call: TRBV6-5; cdr3_aa: CASSQGRGTYGYTF; cdr3_nt: TGTGCCAGCAGTCAGGGGCGCGGGACCTATGGCTACACCTTC
d_call: TRBD2; j_call: TRBJ2-1; clone_size: -; v_call: TRBV11-1; cdr3_aa: CASSLSQLAGCNNEQFF; cdr3_nt: TGTGCCAGCAGCTTATCTCAGCTAGCGGGATGCAACAATGAACAGTTCTTC
d_call: TRBD2; j_call: TRBJ2-5; clone_size: many; v_call: TRBV20-1; cdr3_aa: CSARPAIAGGQETQYF; cdr3_nt: TGCAGTGCCCGCCCGGCTATAGCGGGAGGGCAAGAGACCCAGTACTTC
d_call: -; j_call: TRBJ2-3; clone_size: -; v_call: TRBV5-6; cdr3_aa: CASTLPSERRTQYF; cdr3_nt: TGTGCCAGCACCCTCCCCTCCGAGCGTCGTACGCAGTATTTT
d_call: TRBD1; j_call: TRBJ2-3; clone_size: -; v_call: TRBV5-4; cdr3_aa: CAGSRSGGPTDTQFF; cdr3_nt: TGTGCAGGCAGTCGATCAGGGGGCCCCACAGATACGCAGTTTTTT
d_call: -; j_call: TRBJ2-3; clone_size: -; v_call: TRBV4-1; cdr3_aa: CASSIRQTGTDTQYF; cdr3_nt: TGCGCCAGCAGCATTAGACAGACTGGCACAGATACGCAGTATTTT
d_call: TRBD2; j_call: TRBJ2-4; clone_size: -; v_call: TRBV20-1; cdr3_aa: CSVRGTSGGKNIQYF; cdr3_nt: TGCAGTGTTAGAGGGACTAGCGGGGGGAAAAACATTCAGTACTTC
d_call: TRBD1; j_call: TRBJ1-4; clone_size: -; v_call: TRBV12-3/TRBV12-4; cdr3_aa: CASTTSGGLRKKLFF; cdr3_nt: TGTGCCAGCACCACTTCAGGGGGGCTCAGGAAAAAACTGTTTTTT
d_call: -; j_call: TRBJ2-1; clone_size: -; v_call: TRBV7-8; cdr3_aa: CASSLLGSSYNEQFF; cdr3_nt: TGTGCCAGCAGCTTACTCGGGAGCTCCTACAATGAGCAGTTCTTC
d_call: TRBD1; j_call: TRBJ2-2; clone_size: many; v_call: TRBV12-3/TRBV12-4; cdr3_aa: CASRDTGTGGNTGELFF; cdr3_nt: TGTGCCAGCAGAGATACCGGGACAGGGGGCAACACCGGGGAGCTGTTTTTT
d_call: TRBD1; j_call: TRBJ1-5; clone_size: many; v_call: TRBV12-3/TRBV12-4; cdr3_aa: CASNLGQAQPQHF; cdr3_nt: TGTGCCAGCAACCTAGGACAGGCTCAGCCCCAGCATTTT
d_call: -; j_call: TRBJ2-5; clone_size: few; v_call: TRBV6-2/TRBV6-3; cdr3_aa: CASSYKGTFQETQYF; cdr3_nt: TGTGCCAGCAGTTACAAAGGGACATTTCAAGAGACCCAGTACTTC
d_call: TRBD2; j_call: TRBJ2-5; clone_size: many; v_call: TRBV11-2; cdr3_aa: CASSFGGADWETQYF; cdr3_nt: TGTGCCAGCAGCTTCGGGGGGGCGGATTGGGAGACCCAGTACTTC
d_call: TRBD2; j_call: TRBJ2-6; clone_size: -; v_call: TRBV6-5; cdr3_aa: CASSLAGAGSGANVLTF; cdr3_nt: TGTGCCAGTAGTTTAGCGGGGGCCGGCTCTGGGGCCAACGTCCTGACTTTC
d_call: TRBD1; j_call: TRBJ2-5; clone_size: once; v_call: TRBV6-5; cdr3_aa: CASTPGQGLGETQYF; cdr3_nt: TGTGCCAGCACCCCGGGACAGGGTTTAGGGGAGACCCAGTATTTC
d_call: TRBD1; j_call: TRBJ2-6; clone_size: -; v_call: TRBV5-1; cdr3_aa: CASSDDRAGANVLTF; cdr3_nt: TGCGCCAGCAGCGACGACAGGGCTGGGGCCAACGTCCTGACTTTC
d_call: -; j_call: TRBJ1-4; clone_size: -; v_call: TRBV7-9; cdr3_aa: CASSLVMVRDPNEKLFF; cdr3_nt: TGTGCCAGCAGCTTAGTCATGGTGCGAGACCCTAATGAAAAACTGTTTTTT
d_call: -; j_call: TRBJ2-1; clone_size: few; v_call: TRBV28; cdr3_aa: CASSRSRDLRSYNEQFF; cdr3_nt: TGTGCCAGCAGCCGGTCCCGGGACCTACGCTCCTACAATGAGCAGTTCTTC
d_call: -; j_call: TRBJ1-5; clone_size: -; v_call: TRBV20-1; cdr3_aa: CSARLGGSNQPQHF; cdr3_nt: TGCAGTGCTAGATTAGGGGGTTCCAATCAGCCCCAGCATTTT
d_call: -; j_call: TRBJ2-1; clone_size: -; v_call: TRBV20-1; cdr3_aa: CSARPSSGKLSEQFF; cdr3_nt: TGCAGTGCTAGACCTTCGTCGGGGAAGCTTAGCGAGCAGTTCTTC
d_call: -; j_call: TRBJ2-1; clone_size: once; v_call: TRBV6-5; cdr3_aa: CAGSPSVGAIIF; cdr3_nt: TGTGCCGGCAGTCCTAGCGTGGGGGCCATAATCTTC
d_call: -; j_call: TRBJ2-7; clone_size: -; v_call: TRBV29-1; cdr3_aa: CSVEGSGHEECF; cdr3_nt: TGCAGCGTTGAAGGCTCTGGTCACGAGGAGTGCTTC
d_call: -; j_call: TRBJ2-7; clone_size: few; v_call: TRBV7-9; cdr3_aa: CASSPQEGVHEQYF; cdr3_nt: TGTGCCAGCAGCCCTCAGGAGGGGGTCCACGAGCAGTACTTC
d_call: -; j_call: TRBJ2-1; clone_size: -; v_call: TRBV12-3/TRBV12-4; cdr3_aa: CASSFSSRNNEQFF; cdr3_nt: TGTGCCAGCAGTTTTAGCAGCCGGAACAATGAGCAGTTCTTC
d_call: -; j_call: TRBJ2-1; clone_size: -; v_call: TRBV11-1; cdr3_aa: CASSLRNYGQFF; cdr3_nt: TGTGCCAGCAGCTTAAGGAACTATGGGCAGTTCTTC
d_call: -; j_call: TRBJ1-1; clone_size: -; v_call: TRBV29-1; cdr3_aa: CSAQEGESDAFF; cdr3_nt: TGCAGCGCCCAAGAGGGGGAAAGTGATGCATTCTTT
d_call: TRBD2; j_call: TRBJ2-3; clone_size: many; v_call: TRBV20-1; cdr3_aa: CSEKAGVGTDTQYF; cdr3_nt: TGCAGTGAAAAAGCGGGAGTGGGCACAGATACGCAGTATTTT
d_call: TRBD2; j_call: TRBJ2-2; clone_size: -; v_call: TRBV20-1; cdr3_aa: CSTTGGNTGELFF; cdr3_nt: TGCAGTACCACGGGGGGGAACACCGGGGAGCTGTTTTTT
d_call: -; j_call: TRBJ2-1; clone_size: -; v_call: TRBV11-3; cdr3_aa: CASSSYGGSYYNELFF; cdr3_nt: TGTGCCAGCAGCTCGTACGGGGGATCCTACTACAATGAGCTGTTCTTC
d_call: -; j_call: TRBJ2-3; clone_size: -; v_call: TRBV12-3/TRBV12-4; cdr3_aa: CASTPVSTYAQYF; cdr3_nt: TGTGCGAGCACCCCCGTTAGCACATATGCGCAGTATTTT
d_call: -; j_call: TRBJ2-6; clone_size: -; v_call: TRBV6-5; cdr3_aa: CASSYFGSEANVLTF; cdr3_nt: TGTGCCAGCAGTTACTTTGGCTCTGAGGCCAACGTCCTGACTTTC